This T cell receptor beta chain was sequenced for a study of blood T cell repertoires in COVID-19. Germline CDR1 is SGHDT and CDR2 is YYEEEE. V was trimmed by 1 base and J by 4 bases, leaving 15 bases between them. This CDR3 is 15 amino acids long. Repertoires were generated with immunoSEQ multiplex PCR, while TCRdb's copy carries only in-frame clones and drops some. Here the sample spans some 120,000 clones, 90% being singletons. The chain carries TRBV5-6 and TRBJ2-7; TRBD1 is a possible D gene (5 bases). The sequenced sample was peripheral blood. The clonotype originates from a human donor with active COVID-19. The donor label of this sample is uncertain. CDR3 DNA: TGTGCCAGCAGCTTGCCGACGACCCAGGGTTACGAGCAGTACTTC. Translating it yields CASSLPTTQGYEQYF.